The entry below gives a single T cell receptor (beta chain) sequence along with its context. Antigen specificity is unknown. This CDR3 is 14 amino acids long. Deletions cut 1 base from V and 8 bases from J, with 11 bases between. CDR1 and CDR2 (germline): LGHNA, YSLEER. This entry is derived from a study of cytomegalovirus exposure and HLA in healthy donors. Looking at the study overall: There were just under 400 genotyped donors. Of these, about 86% fell in the genetic ancestry cluster associated with self-reported Caucasian donors.

Primers for the PCR totalled 60 Vbeta and 13 Jbeta. The table came from immunoSEQ multiplex PCR; TCRdb's copy has only in-frame clones and leaves some out. The sample features approximately 150,000 clones, with 2.2% in its top ten. Study results and limitations: Rarity characterized most TCR sequences, yet some public TCRs appeared in many donors. Later analysis reportedly placed an Asian-associated ancestry cluster below the roughly 700-donor mean in N-insertions. A previous analysis found most TCR beta V segments productive roughly 87% or roughly 30% of the time.

Material: PBMCs. This TCR was recovered from a young woman in good health and CMV-seronegative. The rearrangement uses TRBV4-3 and TRBJ2-2; D is possibly TRBD2 (6 bases). The CDR3 is CASSQVLASGELFF. For the CDR3, the DNA is TGCGCCAGCAGCCAAGTACTAGCATCAGGGGAGCTGTTTTTT.